A selection of T cell receptor beta chains follows, all from one sample in a study of blood T cell repertoires in COVID-19. Only in-frame clones appear in the TCRdb table, and some are missing; sequencing was by immunoSEQ multiplex PCR. The table lists approximately 30,000 clones, under 80% of them singletons. The specimen was peripheral blood. The receptors derive from a man between 65 and 85 years old with acute or convalescent COVID-19. The CDR3 runs from the conserved cysteine through the conserved F or W. Each record gives: J gene, V gene, clone size, D gene, CDR3 protein, CDR3 DNA. The D gene is left open where the match is weak. Only part of the rows carry a size: once, few, many, or a class if the clone is expanded.

j_call: TRBJ2-5; v_call: TRBV14; clone_size: once; d_call: TRBD2; cdr3_aa: CASSQGLLAGVETQYF; cdr3_nt: TGTGCCAGCAGCCAAGGTCTCCTAGCGGGAGTAGAGACCCAGTACTTC
j_call: TRBJ2-1; v_call: TRBV19; clone_size: -; d_call: -; cdr3_aa: CASSIDRRIYNEQFF; cdr3_nt: TGTGCCAGTAGTATAGACCGGAGGATCTACAATGAGCAGTTCTTC
j_call: TRBJ2-3; v_call: TRBV21-1; clone_size: -; d_call: -; cdr3_aa: CASNLRDRYTDTQYF; cdr3_nt: TGTGCCAGCAACCTCCGGGACAGATACACAGATACGCAGTATTTT
j_call: TRBJ1-2; v_call: TRBV5-3; clone_size: few; d_call: -; cdr3_aa: CARSLLGRAGFYGYTF; cdr3_nt: TGTGCCAGAAGCCTCTTAGGGCGGGCGGGATTTTATGGCTACACCTTC
j_call: TRBJ2-5; v_call: TRBV18; clone_size: -; d_call: -; cdr3_aa: CASSPPGGQVQETQYF; cdr3_nt: TGTGCCAGCTCACCCCCGGGGGGACAGGTCCAAGAGACCCAGTACTTC
j_call: TRBJ2-1; v_call: TRBV2; clone_size: -; d_call: TRBD2; cdr3_aa: CASSEEAGGRGDEQFF; cdr3_nt: TGTGCCAGCAGTGAAGAAGCGGGAGGGCGAGGCGATGAGCAGTTCTTC
j_call: TRBJ1-5; v_call: TRBV28; clone_size: -; d_call: TRBD1; cdr3_aa: CASSRIDRGIQPQHF; cdr3_nt: TGTGCCAGCAGTCGGATCGACAGGGGGATTCAGCCCCAGCATTTT
j_call: TRBJ2-2; v_call: TRBV7-3; clone_size: -; d_call: -; cdr3_aa: CASSPRTVANTGELFF; cdr3_nt: TGTGCCAGCAGCCCCAGGACAGTAGCGAACACCGGGGAGCTGTTTTTT
j_call: TRBJ1-5; v_call: TRBV6-5; clone_size: -; d_call: TRBD1; cdr3_aa: CASRGDRGSNQPQHF; cdr3_nt: TGTGCCAGCAGGGGGGACAGGGGGAGCAATCAGCCCCAGCATTTT
j_call: TRBJ1-6; v_call: TRBV10-1; clone_size: -; d_call: TRBD1; cdr3_aa: CASTLGGQSNSPLHF; cdr3_nt: TGCGCCAGCACTCTAGGGGGCCAGTCTAATTCACCCCTCCACTTT